A single sample gave rise to the 8 T cell receptor beta chains below, sequenced in a study of shared clonotypes between healthy human individuals (dated by TCRdb to 2020 to 2021). The method behind the library was the immunoSEQ multiplex PCR assay. The clones in this table, taken by TCRdb from immuneACCESS, are in-frame only. Not every clone is retained; where verified, under half of the shortfall comes from an unresolved V gene, and the cause of the rest is unknown. This sample comprises 850,000 to 1,200,000 clones, about 77% of them detected only once. Together, the top ten hold around 1.4% of the sample. Input material: memory CD4+ T cells sorted from blood. The cell subset or site label here, explained by the study, means: CD45RA-negative fraction. The receptors derive from a young man in good health.

The CDR3 sequence is CSGARDGRITDTQYF. The CDR3 DNA reads as TGCAGCGGGGCCAGGGACGGGCGAATTACAGATACGCAGTATTTT. V and J are TRBV29-1 and TRBJ2-3; D possibly uses TRBD1 or TRBD2 (5 bases each). Trimming left V 7 bases short and J 3 bases short, with 20 bases between. Per germline, CDR1 SQVTM and CDR2 ANQGSEA. CDR3 length: 15 amino acids.

The chain joins TRBV5-1 to TRBJ2-2; 9 nucleotides match TRBD2. Germline CDR1 reads SGHRS; CDR2 reads YFSETQ. Trimming removed 2 bases from V and 1 base from J; junction bases left unmatched: 3. The length of the CDR3 is 16 residues. In nucleotides, the CDR3 is TGCGCCAGCAGCTTAGAGACTAGCGGGAACACCGGGGAGCTGTTTTTT. Its protein product is CASSLETSGNTGELFF.

This clone appeared a single time. The chain carries TRBV10-3 and TRBJ2-5; D is possibly TRBD1 or TRBD2 (5 bases each). V was cut by 4 bases and J by 5 bases, with 17 bases left in between. Germline V gives CDR1 ENHRY, CDR2 SYGVKD. This CDR3 contains 15 residues. As DNA, the CDR3 is TGTGCCATCAGTGGATTCGATGGGGGACGGGAGACCCAGTACTTC. It is translated as CAISGFDGGRETQYF.

This clone was detected only a few times. Since a much larger clone is just one base distant, this may be a read error. The rearrangement links TRBV27 to TRBJ1-1; the D gene is possibly TRBD1 (6 bases). CDR3 length: 13 amino acids. Trimming left V 6 bases short and J 1 base short, with 9 bases between. CDR1 is MNHEY, CDR2 SMNVEV, per germline (reference sequence). CDR3 residues: CASRGAGNTEAFF. The CDR3 DNA sequence: TGTGCCAGCAGGGGGGCGGGGAACACTGAAGCTTTCTTT.

This rearrangement joins TRBV10-3 to TRBJ2-2; the D is unclear. In germline, CDR1 is ENHRY, CDR2 SYGVKD. V gave up 4 bases and J gave up 7 bases, with 7 bases separating them. The CDR3 totals 12 residues. CDR3 DNA: TGTGCCATCAGTGGGTTGGTCGGGGAGCTGTTTTTT. It yields the protein CAISGLVGELFF.

This chain connects TRBV30 to TRBJ1-1; TRBD1 might be the D (5 bases). V was clipped by 1 base and J by 10 bases, with 13 bases between them. The CDR3 is made up of 12 amino acids. Germline CDR1 GTSNPN, CDR2 SVGIG (reference sequence). The CDR3 protein is CAWSAGAGLAFF. The CDR3, as DNA: TGTGCCTGGAGTGCTGGGGCGGGTCTAGCTTTCTTT.

As for this clone: Different DNA sequences within this sample yield the same CDR3. The V call is TRBV7-2, the J call TRBJ2-3; TRBD1 or TRBD2 may be the D gene (5 bases each). Germline CDR1 and CDR2: SGHTA and FQGNSA. CDR3 length: 14 amino acids. V lost 5 bases and J lost 0, with 9 bases in between. In nucleotides, the CDR3 is TGTGCCAGCAGCCGGGACGGGAGCACAGATACGCAGTATTTT. Translated, it gives CASSRDGSTDTQYF.

The chain combines TRBV6-5 with TRBJ2-2; no reliable D call. Germline V gene data show CDR1 as MNHEY and CDR2 as SVGAGI. The V end lost 6 bases, the J end lost 1 base, and 9 bases lay between the germline ends. The CDR3 contains 14 residues. CDR3 nucleotides: TGTGCCAGCAGCCCTAGGGAGAACACCGGGGAGCTGTTTTTT. This encodes CASSPRENTGELFF.